A single sample gave rise to the 9 T cell receptor beta chains below, sequenced in a study of blood T cell repertoires in COVID-19. TCRdb's copy holds only in-frame clones and misses some; the assay was immunoSEQ multiplex PCR. The repertoire holds roughly 250,000 clones, with approximately 90% as singletons. Sequencing was carried out using PBMCs or T cells enriched from blood (not recorded which). These receptors came from a woman younger than 30 who had recovered from COVID-19.

The chain links TRBV29-1 to TRBJ1-1, with TRBD1 as a possible D gene (5 bases). The V gene lost 8 bases and the J gene lost 10 bases, with 8 bases spanning the gap. Germline CDR1 and CDR2: SQVTM and ANQGSEA. This CDR3 has 8 residues. The chain's CDR3 is CSSGGAFF. CDR3 nucleotide sequence: TGCAGCAGCGGGGGAGCTTTCTTT. The whole variable domain, remainder taken from reference TRBV29-1 and TRBJ1-1, is SAVISQKPSRDICQRGTSLTIQCQVDSQVTMMFWYRQQPGQSLTLIATANQGSEATYESGFVIDKFPISRPNLTFSTLTVSNMSPEDSSIYLCSSGGAFFGQGTRLTVV.

The CDR3 protein is CASSLALGRSSYNEQFF. DNA of the CDR3: TGCGCCAGCAGCTTGGCCTTGGGGCGGAGCTCCTACAATGAGCAGTTCTTC. The rearrangement links TRBV5-1 to TRBJ2-1; a possible D gene is TRBD1 (5 bases). Trimming took 0 bases from V and 0 from J, leaving 13 bases between them. CDR1 is SGHRS, CDR2 YFSETQ, per germline. The CDR3 runs to 17 residues.

Only one count was recorded for this clone. This chain uses TRBV28 with TRBJ2-3, with 8 bases lining up with TRBD2. Germline CDR1 is MDHEN and CDR2 is SYDVKM. Trimming cost V 8 bases and J 9 bases; bases outside gene matches: 22. The CDR3 covers 17 residues. The CDR3 protein is CASVSIRAGRAVSTQYF. In DNA, the CDR3 is TGTGCCAGCGTTAGTATCCGGGCCGGGAGGGCCGTGTCAACGCAGTATTTT.

The chain links TRBV15 to TRBJ2-3, with 9 bases identical to TRBD2. CDR1 is LNHNV and CDR2 is YYDKDF in the germline V gene (reference sequence). The CDR3 contains 16 residues. Germline trimming cut 4 bases from V and 6 bases from J; bases unmatched to any gene: 11. CDR3 sequence (DNA): TGTGCCACCAGCACCACGACTAGCGGCAAACCGGATACGCAGTATTTT. It yields the protein CATSTTTSGKPDTQYF.

This clone appeared a single time. This rearrangement joins TRBV18 to TRBJ2-3, with D unclear. This CDR3 has 13 residues. Per germline, CDR1 KGHSH and CDR2 LQKENI. Trimming cost V 0 bases and J 2 bases, with 3 bases left between them. CDR3 residues: CASSPPATDTQYF. CDR3 sequence (DNA): TGTGCCAGCTCACCACCGGCCACAGATACGCAGTATTTT.

The chain uses TRBV3-1 (or the pseudogene TRBV3-2) and TRBJ2-1; 9 nucleotides line up with TRBD2. The CDR3 is 15 amino acids. CDR1 is LGHDT and CDR2 is YNNKEL in the germline V gene (reference sequence). Trimming removed 1 base from V and 4 bases from J; junction bases left unmatched: 2. The CDR3 region is CASSQGLAGYNEQFF. CDR3 sequence (DNA): TGTGCCAGCAGCCAAGGGCTAGCGGGATACAATGAGCAGTTCTTC.

The V gene is TRBV3-1 (or the pseudogene TRBV3-2), the J gene TRBJ2-1; D is perhaps TRBD1 (6 bases). Germline CDR1 reads LGHDT; CDR2 reads YNNKEL (reference sequence). V was trimmed by 3 bases and J by 3 bases, leaving 15 bases between them. The CDR3 sequence is 16 residues long. CDR3 region: CASSQAGTLVYNEQFF. The CDR3 nucleotides read TGTGCCAGCAGCCAGGCCGGGACACTCGTCTACAATGAGCAGTTCTTC.

The chain joins TRBV5-6 to TRBJ1-3; D gene ambiguous. The V gene lost 2 bases and the J gene lost 0 bases, with 9 bases spanning the gap. Germline-derived CDR1 and CDR2 are SGHDT and YYEEEE. This CDR3 spans 15 amino acids. As DNA, the CDR3 is TGTGCCAGCAGCTTCCTTAGTAGCTCTGGAAACACCATATATTTT. It specifies CASSFLSSSGNTIYF.

V is TRBV2 and J is TRBJ2-4; 9 bases are shared with TRBD2. The CDR3 covers 17 residues. The V gene's germline CDR1 is SNHLY and CDR2 FYNNEI. With V trimmed by 0 bases and J by 10 bases, 13 bases remained unmatched. The CDR3 is CASSEAVSGRGTFIQYF. The CDR3 DNA sequence: TGTGCCAGCAGTGAAGCTGTTAGCGGGAGAGGTACATTTATTCAGTACTTC.